The present T cell receptor beta chain was sequenced within a study of graft-versus-host responses after intestinal transplantation. Study information: Isolated intestinal, liver-intestinal, or multivisceral transplants had been given to the recipients. The whole recipient group had anti-thymocyte globulin induction followed by tacrolimus and steroids for around 3 years.

Trimming left V 3 bases short and J 5 bases short, with 13 bases between. This CDR3 comprises 14 residues. Germline values: CDR1 SGHTA, CDR2 FQGTGA. Study observations and caveats: The marrow of recipients harbored GvH clones, and ileum or blood showed some of them first. The presence of high graft-versus-host to host-versus-graft clonal ratios in allografts characterized patients with graft-donor T cell macrochimerism.

A note on this clone: No antigen is known for it.

The repertoire was sequenced with immunoSEQ multiplex PCR; TCRdb's copy has only in-frame clones and lacks some. Altogether 130,000 or so clones are present, more than 90% being singletons, with the ten largest covering roughly 0.15%. The sequence derives from a human donor who received an intestinal transplant. Sequenced here: unstimulated CD4+ T cells sorted from spleen or lymph node cells, sampled before intestinal transplant. This chain connects TRBV7-3 to TRBJ2-5; TRBD2 might be the D (6 bases). CDR3 region: CASSLAGPQETQYF. CDR3 nucleotide sequence: TGTGCCAGCAGCTTGGCGGGGCCCCAGGAGACCCAGTACTTC. The full variable domain, rest sourced from reference TRBV7-3 and TRBJ2-5, is GAGVSQTPSNKVTEKGKYVELRCDPISGHTALYWYRQSLGQGPEFLIYFQGTGAADDSGLPNDRFFAVRPEGSVSTLKIQRTERGDSAVYLCASSLAGPQETQYFGPGTRLLVL.